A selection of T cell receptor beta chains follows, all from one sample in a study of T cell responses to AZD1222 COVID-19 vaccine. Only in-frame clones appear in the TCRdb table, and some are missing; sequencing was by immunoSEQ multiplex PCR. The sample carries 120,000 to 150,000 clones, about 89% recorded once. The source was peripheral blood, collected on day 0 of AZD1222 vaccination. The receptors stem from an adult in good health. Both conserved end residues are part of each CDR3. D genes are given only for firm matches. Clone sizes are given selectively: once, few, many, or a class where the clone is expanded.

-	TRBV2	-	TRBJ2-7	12	CASDTANYEQYF	TGTGCCAGCGATACAGCAAACTACGAGCAGTACTTC
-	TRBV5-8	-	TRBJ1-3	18	CASSLGETRGISGNTIYF	TGTGCCAGCAGCTTGGGGGAGACCAGGGGCATTTCTGGAAACACCATATATTTT
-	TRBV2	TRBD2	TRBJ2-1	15	CASSEAGLAGNEQFF	TGTGCCAGCAGTGAAGCGGGACTAGCGGGCAATGAGCAGTTCTTC
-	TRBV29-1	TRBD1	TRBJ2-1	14	CSGGRDRAFNEQFF	TGCAGCGGTGGGCGGGACAGGGCGTTCAATGAGCAGTTCTTC
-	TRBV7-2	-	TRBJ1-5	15	CASSGSGAWHQPQHF	TGTGCCAGCAGCGGCTCAGGGGCTTGGCATCAGCCCCAGCATTTT
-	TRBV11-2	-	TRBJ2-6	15	CASSFHGSGANVLTF	TGTGCCAGCAGCTTTCATGGGTCCGGGGCCAACGTCCTGACTTTC
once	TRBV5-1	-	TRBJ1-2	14	CASSLGASNYGYTF	TGCGCCAGCAGCTTGGGGGCCAGTAACTATGGCTACACCTTC
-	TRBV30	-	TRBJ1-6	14	CAWSAYRADSPLHF	TGTGCCTGGAGTGCATACAGGGCTGATTCACCCCTCCACTTT
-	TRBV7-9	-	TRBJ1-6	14	CASSLGALDSPLHF	TGTGCCAGCAGCTTGGGGGCTCTAGATTCACCCCTCCACTTT
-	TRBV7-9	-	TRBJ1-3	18	CASSLGGQLGSSGNTIYF	TGTGCCAGCAGCTTAGGGGGGCAATTGGGGAGCTCTGGAAACACCATATATTTT
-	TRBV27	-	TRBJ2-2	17	CASSKQQRTDVTGELFF	TGTGCCAGCAGCAAACAGCAACGAACGGATGTCACCGGGGAGCTGTTTTTT
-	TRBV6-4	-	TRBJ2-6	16	CASSDSGGVGANVLTF	TGTGCCAGCAGTGACTCGGGGGGTGTCGGGGCCAACGTCCTGACTTTC
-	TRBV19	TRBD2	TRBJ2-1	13	CASRRGGENEQFF	TGTGCCAGTCGTCGTGGGGGGGAAAATGAGCAGTTCTTC
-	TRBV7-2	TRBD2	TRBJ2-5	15	CASSFMRGGLETQYF	TGTGCCAGCAGCTTCATGCGGGGGGGCTTGGAGACCCAGTACTTC